The TCR beta chain described here comes from a study of regulatory T cells in long-lasting Graves disease. The wider study: Treatment with antithyroid drugs for over 5 years, together with positive TSH receptor antibodies, meant persistent Graves' disease. Overall study findings and caveats: TRBV28, TRBJ1-2 and TRBJ2-5 were favored in persistent disease.

The CDR3 has 13 residues. Germline V lookup: CDR1 GTSNPN, CDR2 SVGIG (reference sequence). V shed 7 bases and J shed 0 bases, with 12 bases lying between them. Time point: persistent/refractory GD, antithyroid drugs over 5 years with positive TRAb. TCR sequences were obtained from RNA taken from PBMCs. Patients all came to the study from an endocrinology department in Xi'an, China. Approximately 9.6-milliliter peripheral blood samples went into EDTA tubes. This clonotype was counted at least ten times. Its cognate antigen is unknown. CDR3 regions were amplified by Arm-PCR using iRepertoire HTBI primers to build TCR beta libraries. One entry per CDR3 protein results from TCRdb running MiXCR on the multiplex PCR reads. The data show more than 350,000 distinct CDR3 sequences, under 25% seen once.

This sequence joins TRBV30 and TRBJ1-1; possibly TRBD1 for D (5 bases). The source was peripheral blood mononuclear cells (PBMCs), collected when the disease was refractory, from a patient treated with antithyroid drugs. This clonotype was obtained from a female donor with Graves disease. The CDR3: CASSGALNTEAFF. The CDR3 DNA follows: TGTGCCTCTTCCGGGGCGTTGAACACTGAAGCTTTCTTT.